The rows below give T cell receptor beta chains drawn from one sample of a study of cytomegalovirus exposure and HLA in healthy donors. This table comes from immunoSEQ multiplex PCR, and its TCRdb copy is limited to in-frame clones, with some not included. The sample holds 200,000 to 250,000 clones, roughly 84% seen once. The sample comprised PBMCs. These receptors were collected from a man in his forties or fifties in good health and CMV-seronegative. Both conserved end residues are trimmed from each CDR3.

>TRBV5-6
ASSPGVFYEQY
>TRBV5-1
ASSWTGGNEKLF
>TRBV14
ASSSQGKAEAF
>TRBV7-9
SSSSRGLGETQY
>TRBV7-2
ASSSPGGTVTNSNQPQH
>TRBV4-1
ASSQDPGQRNQPQH
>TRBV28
ASSLWRQGEQF
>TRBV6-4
ASSDRGGIDTQY
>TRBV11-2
ASSLVSGTGGFYEQY
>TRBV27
ASSYRGISTDTQY
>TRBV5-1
ASSLTAGNTIY
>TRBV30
AWTKGTAYEQY
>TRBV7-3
ASSWTGYGGELF
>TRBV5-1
ASSLALAAREEQF
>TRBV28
ASSLTEKGEQY
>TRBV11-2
ASSLGYATGSSYEQY
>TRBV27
ASTGASVSSTDTQY
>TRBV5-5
ASSLVAEMAF
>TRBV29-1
SGKVGGERGEQY
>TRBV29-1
SVEAREETQY
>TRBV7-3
ASSQTRGSDTEAF
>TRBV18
ASSPRGQGSSYEQY
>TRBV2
ASKLETGFPNTEAF
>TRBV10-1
ASSERRGWGTDTQY
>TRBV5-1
ASSLRQGPYEQY
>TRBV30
AWKLFRAGEQY
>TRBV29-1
SVEEWRGQGSQETQY
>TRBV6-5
ASNPGGRGNTIY
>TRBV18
ASSPSGPDSIGELF
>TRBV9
ASSVDWSNQPQH
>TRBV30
AWSESPTIYEQY
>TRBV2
ASTDGGEQF
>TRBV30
AWYGRTSGRESTGELF
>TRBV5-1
ASSSQPRTRLYEQY
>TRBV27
ASSLEGPNSGNTIY
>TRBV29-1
SVVTSGNIQY
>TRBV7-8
ASSSRQLMNTEAF
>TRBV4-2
ASSQVVSGNFEQF
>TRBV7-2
ASSSTLGTSAIEQY
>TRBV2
ASSHDHAAGQPQH
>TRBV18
ASSGLALHYEQY
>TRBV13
ASSLRSAQETQY
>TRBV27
ASSLFETSGIHTQY
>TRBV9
ASSVGTGYTEAF
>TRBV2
ASRPEGGGSPYEQY
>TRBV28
ASSYPLRQEQY
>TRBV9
ASSVDAGQTGTEAL
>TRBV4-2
ASSQRVTSGGRSYNEQF
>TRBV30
AWRGLAGGRYEQY
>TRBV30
AATRQTFNSPLH
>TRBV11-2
ASSSTGPGTQY
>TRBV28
ASIPGGGTGELF
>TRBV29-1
SVQRSSYEQY
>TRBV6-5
ASSATYMNTEAF
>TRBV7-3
ASSLNWPGEQY
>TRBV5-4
ASSPSQGRGETQY
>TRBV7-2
ASSATGDGYT
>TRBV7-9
ASSISDYEQY
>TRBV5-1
ASSYSGTGDEQY